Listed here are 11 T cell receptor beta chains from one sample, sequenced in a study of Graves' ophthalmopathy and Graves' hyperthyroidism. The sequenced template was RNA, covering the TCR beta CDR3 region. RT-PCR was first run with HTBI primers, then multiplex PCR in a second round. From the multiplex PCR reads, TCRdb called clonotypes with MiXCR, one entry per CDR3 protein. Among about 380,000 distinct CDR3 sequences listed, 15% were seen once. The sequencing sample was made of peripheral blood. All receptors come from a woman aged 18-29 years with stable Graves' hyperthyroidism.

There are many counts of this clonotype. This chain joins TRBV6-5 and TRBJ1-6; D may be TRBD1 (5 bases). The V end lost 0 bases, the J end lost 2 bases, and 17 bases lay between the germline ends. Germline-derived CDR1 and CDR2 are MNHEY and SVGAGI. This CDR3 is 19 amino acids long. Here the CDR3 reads CASSYSAWGIGAYNSPLHF. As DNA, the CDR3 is TGTGCCAGCAGTTACTCCGCTTGGGGGATAGGAGCCTATAATTCACCCCTCCACTTT.

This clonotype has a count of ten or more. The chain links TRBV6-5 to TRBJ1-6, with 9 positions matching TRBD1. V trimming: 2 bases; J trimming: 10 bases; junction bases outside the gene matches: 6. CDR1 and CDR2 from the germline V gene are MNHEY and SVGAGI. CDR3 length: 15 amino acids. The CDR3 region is CASSYEGTGRSPLHF. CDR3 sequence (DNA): TGTGCCAGCAGTTACGAAGGGACAGGGCGATCACCCCTCCACTTT.

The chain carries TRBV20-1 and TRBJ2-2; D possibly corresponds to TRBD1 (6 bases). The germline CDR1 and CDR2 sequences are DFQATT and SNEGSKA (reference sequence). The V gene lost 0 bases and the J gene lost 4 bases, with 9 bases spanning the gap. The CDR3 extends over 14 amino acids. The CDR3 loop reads CSAREGAGTGELFF. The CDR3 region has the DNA TGCAGTGCTAGAGAGGGGGCAGGCACCGGGGAGCTGTTTTTT.

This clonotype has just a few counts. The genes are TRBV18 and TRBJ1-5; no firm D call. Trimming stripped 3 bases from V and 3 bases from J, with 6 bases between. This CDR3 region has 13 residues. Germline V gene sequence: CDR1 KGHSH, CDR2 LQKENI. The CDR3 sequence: CASSPTDNQPQHF. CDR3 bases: TGTGCCAGCTCACCCACAGACAATCAGCCCCAGCATTTT.

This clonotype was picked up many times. The CDR3 DNA reads as TGTGCCAGCAGGGACCCTGGGTCACCCCTCCACTTT. It is translated as CASRDPGSPLHF. The rearrangement links TRBV12-3 or TRBV12-4 to TRBJ1-6; D gene unclear. The CDR3 extends over 12 amino acids. The V and J ends lost 6 bases and 10 bases respectively, with 10 bases between them.

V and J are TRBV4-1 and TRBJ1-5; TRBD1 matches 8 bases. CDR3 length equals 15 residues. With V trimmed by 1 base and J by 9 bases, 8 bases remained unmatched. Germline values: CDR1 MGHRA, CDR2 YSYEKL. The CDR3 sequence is CASSQVPTGVGPQHF. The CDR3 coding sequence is TGCGCCAGCAGCCAAGTCCCGACAGGGGTAGGGCCCCAGCATTTT.

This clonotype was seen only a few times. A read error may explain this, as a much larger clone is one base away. CDR3 bases: TGTGCCGGCAGTGAAGACAGGAGCTCCTACGAGCAGTACTTC. Translation gives CAGSEDRSSYEQYF. The chain joins TRBV25-1 to TRBJ2-7, with D perhaps TRBD1 (6 bases). The CDR3 has 14 amino acids. Germline V CDR1 and CDR2: MGHDK, SYGVNS.

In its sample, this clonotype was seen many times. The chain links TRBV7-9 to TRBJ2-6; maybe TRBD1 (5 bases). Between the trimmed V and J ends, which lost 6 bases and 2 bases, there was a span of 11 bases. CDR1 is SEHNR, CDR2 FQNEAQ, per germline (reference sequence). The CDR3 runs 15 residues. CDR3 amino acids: CASRQGAAGANVLTF. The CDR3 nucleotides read TGTGCCAGCAGGCAAGGGGCGGCTGGGGCCAACGTCCTGACTTTC.

CDR3 in amino acids: CASSPGTSGYEQYF. The DNA of the CDR3 is TGTGCCAGCAGTCCCGGGACTAGCGGCTACGAGCAGTACTTC. This sequence joins TRBV27 and TRBJ2-7; 11 bases align to TRBD2. CDR1 is MNHEY, CDR2 SMNVEV, per germline (reference sequence). The CDR3 has 14 residues. V was clipped by 5 bases and J by 3 bases; unmatched bases: 3.

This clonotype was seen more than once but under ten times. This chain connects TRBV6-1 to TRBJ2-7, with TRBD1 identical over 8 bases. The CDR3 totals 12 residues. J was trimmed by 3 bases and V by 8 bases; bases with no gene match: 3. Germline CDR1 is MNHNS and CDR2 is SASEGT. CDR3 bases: TGTGCCAGCCACGGACAGGGCTACGAGCAGTACTTC. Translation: CASHGQGYEQYF.

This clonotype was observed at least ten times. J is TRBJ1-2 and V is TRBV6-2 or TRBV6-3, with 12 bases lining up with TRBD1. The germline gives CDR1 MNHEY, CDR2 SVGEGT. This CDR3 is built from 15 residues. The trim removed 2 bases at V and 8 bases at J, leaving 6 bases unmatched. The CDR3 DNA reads TGTGCCAGCAGTTACACGGGACAGGGGGCGAAAGGCTACACCTTC. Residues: CASSYTGQGAKGYTF.